This section outlines one T cell receptor (beta chain) sequence together with its context. This record belongs to a study of T cell responses to AZD1222 COVID-19 vaccine. This CDR3 has 14 amino acids. CDR1 is KGHSH and CDR2 is LQKENI in the germline V gene. V lost 5 bases, J lost 0 bases, and 11 bases lay in between. The protocol was immunoSEQ multiplex PCR, while the TCRdb copy is restricted to in-frame clones and leaves out a portion. The sample has around 100,000 clones; around 87% are singletons. V is TRBV18 and J is TRBJ2-7; a possible D gene is TRBD1 (6 bases). The TCR sequence derives from an adult in good health. Specimen: peripheral blood, collected on day 0 of AZD1222 vaccination. In DNA, the CDR3 is TGTGCCAGCTCAAATACAGGGAGCTCCTACGAGCAGTACTTC. This sequence encodes CASSNTGSSYEQYF.